A selection of T cell receptor beta chains follows, all from one sample in a study of control samples from healthy donors and cancer patients. TCRdb's copy holds only in-frame clones and misses some; the assay was immunoSEQ multiplex PCR. Among some 45,000 clones listed, about 91% were seen once. Input material: PBMCs. Receptor source: a woman aged 40 to 50 with head and neck cancer. CDR3s include the opening cysteine and the closing phenylalanine or tryptophan. The D gene is left open where the match is weak. Clone size is stated in some rows and not others, as once, few, many or a class when expanded.

size,J,D,V,DNA,CDR3
NA,TRBJ2-7,NA,TRBV4-1,TGCGCCAGCAGCCGTTCTGGAGGGACAGTCTCCTACGAGCAGTACTTC,CASSRSGGTVSYEQYF
once,TRBJ1-2,NA,TRBV30,TGTGCCTGGAGTCTGGGTATTAACTATGGCTACACCTTC,CAWSLGINYGYTF
NA,TRBJ1-2,NA,TRBV28,TGTGCCAGCAGTCCCCCGGAATTGGGGCGGGCCTTC,CASSPPELGRAF
NA,TRBJ2-3,TRBD2,TRBV28,TGTGCCAGTCGACCGGGACTAGCGGCTAGCACAGATACGCAGTATTTT,CASRPGLAASTDTQYF
NA,TRBJ1-1,TRBD1,TRBV4-2,TGTGCCAGCAGCCTGGGGACAGAAATGAACACTGAAGCTTTCTTT,CASSLGTEMNTEAFF
NA,TRBJ1-5,NA,TRBV19,TGTGCCAGTAGTATCCAGAGCAATCAGCCCCAGCATTTT,CASSIQSNQPQHF
NA,TRBJ2-1,TRBD2,TRBV3-1/TRBV3-2,TGTGCCAGCAGCCAAGCCTCGGGGGGGCGGAACAATGAGCAGTTCTTC,CASSQASGGRNNEQFF
NA,TRBJ1-5,NA,TRBV24-1,TGTGCCATTGGAGATAGCAATCAGCCCCAGCATTTT,CAIGDSNQPQHF
NA,TRBJ1-1,NA,TRBV30,TGTGCCTGGAGTGTAATTAAGAGGCAAGCTTTCTTT,CAWSVIKRQAFF
NA,TRBJ2-3,NA,TRBV4-1,TGCGCCAGCAGCCGGGGGACTTCTCTCGACACAGATACGCAGTATTTT,CASSRGTSLDTDTQYF
few,TRBJ2-1,NA,TRBV5-1,TGCGCCAGCAGCTTGGGAGGGAATGAGCAGTTCTTC,CASSLGGNEQFF
NA,TRBJ2-1,TRBD2,TRBV4-2,TGTGCCAGCAGCCGAGAGACTAGCCGATACAATGAGCAGTTCTTC,CASSRETSRYNEQFF
NA,TRBJ1-2,NA,TRBV11-2,TGTGCCAGCAGCTTAGATCAGCGGACTAACTATGGCTACACCTTC,CASSLDQRTNYGYTF
NA,TRBJ1-6,TRBD1,TRBV30,TGTGCCTCCCCCTCGGGACAGGGGGATTCACCCCTCCACTTT,CASPSGQGDSPLHF
NA,TRBJ2-7,NA,TRBV3-1/TRBV3-2,TGTGCCAGCAGCCCTACGACAGCGTCCTACGAGCAGTACTTC,CASSPTTASYEQYF
NA,TRBJ1-5,NA,TRBV19,TGTGCCAGTAGTGAAGGACAGCCCCAGCATTTT,CASSEGQPQHF
NA,TRBJ2-5,TRBD1,TRBV18,TGTGCCAGCTCACCACCGGGACAGGGATTACAAGAGACCCAGTACTTC,CASSPPGQGLQETQYF
NA,TRBJ2-7,TRBD1,TRBV27,TGTGCCAGCAGTTTATCCGGGACAGTCTACGAGCAGTACTTC,CASSLSGTVYEQYF
once,TRBJ1-2,NA,TRBV30,TGTGCCTGGAGTGTATTTCCGGGGAACTATGGCTACACCTTC,CAWSVFPGNYGYTF
NA,TRBJ1-2,NA,TRBV14,TGTGCCAGCAGCCAGGGGGTACACTATGGCTACACCTTC,CASSQGVHYGYTF
NA,TRBJ2-4,NA,TRBV2,TGTGCCAGCAGTGAGGGGGGACAGCGCAAAAACATTCAGTACTTC,CASSEGGQRKNIQYF
NA,TRBJ2-5,TRBD2,TRBV2,TGTGCCAGCAGTGACCCAGGACTAGCGGGGGCCGCCGGGGAGACCCAGTACTTC,CASSDPGLAGAAGETQYF
NA,TRBJ1-1,NA,TRBV27,TGTGCCAGCAGTTTCGGGGAGAGAGCTTTCTTT,CASSFGERAFF
NA,TRBJ2-2,TRBD2,TRBV24-1,TGTGCCACCAGTGACCGTCGGACTAGCGGGAGCAACACCGGGGAGCTGTTTTTT,CATSDRRTSGSNTGELFF
NA,TRBJ2-1,TRBD2,TRBV3-1/TRBV3-2,TGTGCCAGCAGCCAAGCCGGGACTAGCATTTCCTACAATGAGCAGTTCTTC,CASSQAGTSISYNEQFF
once,TRBJ1-2,NA,TRBV28,TGTGCCAGCAAACTCGGGACGGCTGTCTATGGCTACACCTTC,CASKLGTAVYGYTF